The rows below give T cell receptor beta chains drawn from one sample of a study of blood T cell repertoires in COVID-19. Using immunoSEQ multiplex PCR, the repertoire was profiled, and TCRdb retains in-frame clones only, with some absent. The sample records some 130,000 clones, approximately 90% being singletons. The material sequenced was peripheral blood. The receptors were sampled from a man between 65 and 85 years old with active COVID-19. The CDR3 runs from the conserved cysteine through the conserved F or W. D genes are given only for firm matches. Expanded clones are given a class, and other clones once, few, many or no size at all.

abundance	d_gene	v_gene	j_gene	CDR3aa
-	TRBD2	TRBV30	TRBJ2-1	CAWDHKGLAGGQQFF
-	-	TRBV19	TRBJ2-5	CASSGHRLPEETQYF
-	TRBD1	TRBV29-1	TRBJ2-6	CSVGTVFSGANVLTF
-	-	TRBV28	TRBJ2-7	CASGGGGWGQYF
-	-	TRBV21-1	TRBJ1-6	CASTPDRGNSPLHF
-	TRBD2	TRBV9	TRBJ2-1	CASSVVLAGGRGEQFF
-	-	TRBV28	TRBJ2-7	CASSFPQGYLAYEQYF
-	-	TRBV27	TRBJ2-1	CASSTDRSSYNEQFF
-	-	TRBV24-1	TRBJ2-1	CATSDQLARPSLFF
-	-	TRBV6-5	TRBJ2-3	CATNKGGSTDTQYF
once	-	TRBV5-1	TRBJ1-2	CASGPLDGQTYGYTF
-	-	TRBV19	TRBJ1-5	CASSPRTGSNQPQHF
-	TRBD1	TRBV18	TRBJ1-3	CASSPPGTGAGNTIYF
-	-	TRBV27	TRBJ2-2	CATRGGTENTGELFF
-	-	TRBV5-5	TRBJ2-2	CASSLGHNTGELFF
-	-	TRBV4-3	TRBJ2-3	CASSQVDTDTQYF
few	TRBD2	TRBV10-3	TRBJ2-1	CAISVRQREGQSHNEQFF